This T cell receptor (beta chain) was captured by sequencing in a study of cytomegalovirus exposure and HLA in healthy donors. The PCR ran on 60 Vbeta and 13 Jbeta primers. The table came from immunoSEQ multiplex PCR; TCRdb's copy has only in-frame clones and leaves some out. The data show approximately 110,000 clones, approximately 14% seen once. Germline V lookup: CDR1 LGHNT, CDR2 FRNRAP. There are 14 residues in the CDR3. Unmatched junction bases numbered 6, after V lost 5 bases and J lost 8 bases. The chain has TRBV12-5 and TRBJ2-4; 10 bases are shared with TRBD1. This TCR derives from a female donor in good health and CMV-seronegative. What was sequenced was PBMCs. The CDR3 DNA follows: TGTGCTAGTGGTGACGACAGGGGGCCTGACATTCAGTACTTC. Translation gives CASGDDRGPDIQYF.